The present T cell receptor beta chain was sequenced within a study of T cell responses to AZD1222 COVID-19 vaccine. Sequencing was performed with immunoSEQ multiplex PCR; in TCRdb, only in-frame clones are kept and a portion is missing. The repertoire holds 110,000 or so clones, more than 70% seen once, with approximately 6.9% in the top ten. This CDR3 spans 10 amino acids. V was shortened by 8 bases and J by 1 base, with 0 bases between the two germline ends. Remarks on this clone: What it recognizes is unknown.

The study, taken as a whole, reports: Repertoire samples came only from after the peak T cell response. Mostly white British, mostly female donors; authors suggested clonal diversity may be underestimated.

The TCR comes from an adult who received the AZD1222 COVID-19 vaccine. Sequencing used peripheral blood, obtained 28 days after the second AZD1222 dose. The chain couples TRBV12-3 or TRBV12-4 to TRBJ1-3; no clear D. In DNA form, the CDR3 reads TGTGCCAGCTCTGGAAACACCATATATTTT. As protein: CASSGNTIYF.